This is a list of T cell receptor beta chains from one sample in a study of blood T cell dynamics during melanoma immunotherapy. Using immunoSEQ multiplex PCR, the repertoire was profiled, and TCRdb retains in-frame clones only, with some absent. The data contain more than 13,000 clones, roughly 90% of them singletons. The sequences come from blood, collected from a patient treated with checkpoint blockade. The receptors derive from a human donor with melanoma. Both conserved end residues are part of each CDR3. Each record gives: clone size, D gene, J gene, V gene, CDR3 DNA, CDR3 protein. A D gene is named only where the DNA matches it firmly. Expanded clones get a size class; other rows say once, few or many, or leave the size out.

abundance: .; d_gene: .; j_gene: TRBJ2-3; v_gene: TRBV10-3; CDR3nt: TGTGCCATGAGTGAACGGGACCCCCACACAGATACGCAGTATTTT; CDR3aa: CAMSERDPHTDTQYF
abundance: .; d_gene: .; j_gene: TRBJ2-2; v_gene: TRBV30; CDR3nt: TGTGCCTGGACGCGGGTTAAAGGAGCCGGGGAGCTGTTTTTT; CDR3aa: CAWTRVKGAGELFF
abundance: .; d_gene: TRBD1; j_gene: TRBJ1-1; v_gene: TRBV2; CDR3nt: TGTGCCAGCAGTGCTTGGGGACAGGGATGGAACACTGAAGCTTTCTTT; CDR3aa: CASSAWGQGWNTEAFF
abundance: .; d_gene: .; j_gene: TRBJ2-2; v_gene: TRBV19; CDR3nt: TGTGCCACCAAACTCCCAGGGCACGCGAACACCGGGGAGCTGTTTTTT; CDR3aa: CATKLPGHANTGELFF
abundance: once; d_gene: .; j_gene: TRBJ2-7; v_gene: TRBV18; CDR3nt: TGTGCCAGCTCACCACTGGCCCGGGGGCTACCCGGGTACGAGCAGTACTTC; CDR3aa: CASSPLARGLPGYEQYF
abundance: .; d_gene: .; j_gene: TRBJ2-7; v_gene: TRBV15; CDR3nt: TGTGCCACCAGCAGAGATGGGGCGGGGACGTCCTACGAGCAGTACTTC; CDR3aa: CATSRDGAGTSYEQYF
abundance: .; d_gene: .; j_gene: TRBJ1-1; v_gene: TRBV19; CDR3nt: TGTGCCAGTAGTATAAACGGCGGGCGCACTGAAGCTTTCTTT; CDR3aa: CASSINGGRTEAFF
abundance: .; d_gene: TRBD1; j_gene: TRBJ2-3; v_gene: TRBV7-9; CDR3nt: TGTGCCAGCAGCCCGACCCCAGGGGGACGAAGCACAGATACGCAGTATTTT; CDR3aa: CASSPTPGGRSTDTQYF
abundance: .; d_gene: .; j_gene: TRBJ1-1; v_gene: TRBV9; CDR3nt: TGTGCCAGCAGCGTCCCCACCGGCGGCACTGAAGCTTTCTTT; CDR3aa: CASSVPTGGTEAFF
abundance: .; d_gene: .; j_gene: TRBJ1-6; v_gene: TRBV4-1; CDR3nt: TGCGCCAGCAGCCAAGATCCCGAATCACCCCTCCACTTT; CDR3aa: CASSQDPESPLHF
abundance: .; d_gene: .; j_gene: TRBJ1-5; v_gene: TRBV19; CDR3nt: TGTGCCAGTAGTCCCAATCAAGTAGATCAGCCCCAGCATTTT; CDR3aa: CASSPNQVDQPQHF
abundance: .; d_gene: TRBD1; j_gene: TRBJ2-2; v_gene: TRBV6-1; CDR3nt: TGTGCCAGCAGGACGGGACAGTCGAACACCGGGGAGCTGTTTTTT; CDR3aa: CASRTGQSNTGELFF
abundance: once; d_gene: TRBD1; j_gene: TRBJ1-4; v_gene: TRBV7-9; CDR3nt: TGTGCCAGCAGTACAGGGGCCCTAATAGGAAAACTGTTTTTT; CDR3aa: CASSTGALIGKLFF
abundance: .; d_gene: .; j_gene: TRBJ2-2; v_gene: TRBV5-1; CDR3nt: TGCGCCAGCAGCTTCCGGGGGATGGACACCGGGGAGCTGTTTTTT; CDR3aa: CASSFRGMDTGELFF
abundance: .; d_gene: .; j_gene: TRBJ1-5; v_gene: TRBV30; CDR3nt: TGTGCCTGGACCGACGGTTATAGCAATCAGCCCCAGCATTTT; CDR3aa: CAWTDGYSNQPQHF
abundance: .; d_gene: TRBD2; j_gene: TRBJ2-1; v_gene: TRBV19; CDR3nt: TGTGCCAGTAGCCGGACTAGCGGGGGGGCCGGGGTGTATGAGCAGTTCTTC; CDR3aa: CASSRTSGGAGVYEQFF
abundance: .; d_gene: .; j_gene: TRBJ2-7; v_gene: TRBV6-1; CDR3nt: TGTGCCAGCAGTGATCGGATTCCTGTGGAGCAGTACTTC; CDR3aa: CASSDRIPVEQYF
abundance: .; d_gene: TRBD2; j_gene: TRBJ2-5; v_gene: TRBV5-1; CDR3nt: TGCGCCAGCAGACTAGCGGGAGCGGTCGGAGAGACCCAGTACTTC; CDR3aa: CASRLAGAVGETQYF
abundance: .; d_gene: TRBD2; j_gene: TRBJ2-1; v_gene: TRBV29-1; CDR3nt: TGCAGCGTTCCCAGCTCGTTAGCGGGGGGGAACAATGAGCAGTTCTTC; CDR3aa: CSVPSSLAGGNNEQFF
abundance: .; d_gene: .; j_gene: TRBJ1-5; v_gene: TRBV28; CDR3nt: TGTGCCAGCAGTTTAGGGGGCAGCTCGAGCAATCAGCCCCAGCATTTT; CDR3aa: CASSLGGSSSNQPQHF
abundance: .; d_gene: .; j_gene: TRBJ2-7; v_gene: TRBV29-1; CDR3nt: TGCAGCGTTGAATACGGGGGGCAAGGGCAGTACTTC; CDR3aa: CSVEYGGQGQYF
abundance: .; d_gene: TRBD1; j_gene: TRBJ2-1; v_gene: TRBV7-3; CDR3nt: TGTGCCAGCAGCTTAGACAGGGGTTCCTACAATGAGCAGTTCTTC; CDR3aa: CASSLDRGSYNEQFF
abundance: once; d_gene: TRBD1; j_gene: TRBJ2-7; v_gene: TRBV5-1; CDR3nt: TGCGCCAGCAGCTCCAGACAGGGGTCATACGAGCAGTACTTC; CDR3aa: CASSSRQGSYEQYF
abundance: .; d_gene: .; j_gene: TRBJ1-2; v_gene: TRBV21-1; CDR3nt: TGTGCCAGCAGCAAGGAGGGACAGGGGGCTGGTGGCTACACCTTC; CDR3aa: CASSKEGQGAGGYTF
abundance: once; d_gene: TRBD1; j_gene: TRBJ1-5; v_gene: TRBV2; CDR3nt: TGTGCCAGCAGGGGACAGGGGGCGCGGAATCAGCCCCAGCATTTT; CDR3aa: CASRGQGARNQPQHF
abundance: .; d_gene: .; j_gene: TRBJ1-6; v_gene: TRBV2; CDR3nt: TGTGCCAGGGGTCAGCGATCCTATAATTCACCCCTCCACTTT; CDR3aa: CARGQRSYNSPLHF
abundance: .; d_gene: .; j_gene: TRBJ2-2; v_gene: TRBV6-4; CDR3nt: TGTGCCAGCAACGGGACTGGTGAGAACACCGGGGAGCTGTTTTTT; CDR3aa: CASNGTGENTGELFF
abundance: .; d_gene: TRBD1; j_gene: TRBJ1-1; v_gene: TRBV5-1; CDR3nt: TGCGCCAGCAGCTTACAGGGGGTTGGCACTGAAGCTTTCTTT; CDR3aa: CASSLQGVGTEAFF
abundance: .; d_gene: .; j_gene: TRBJ1-5; v_gene: TRBV7-3; CDR3nt: TGTGCCAGCAGCTTAACGGCGCAGGGGCCCCAGCATTTT; CDR3aa: CASSLTAQGPQHF
abundance: .; d_gene: .; j_gene: TRBJ2-1; v_gene: TRBV29-1; CDR3nt: TGCAGCGTAGACATCTCAGGGACCTACAATGAGCAGTTCTTC; CDR3aa: CSVDISGTYNEQFF
abundance: once; d_gene: .; j_gene: TRBJ1-5; v_gene: TRBV19; CDR3nt: TGTGCCAGTAGTATACCGGCAAGGGGCTATCAGCCCCAGCATTTT; CDR3aa: CASSIPARGYQPQHF
abundance: .; d_gene: .; j_gene: TRBJ2-7; v_gene: TRBV7-3; CDR3nt: TGTGCCAGCAGCTTTGGCGGCTCCTACGAGCAGTACTTC; CDR3aa: CASSFGGSYEQYF
abundance: .; d_gene: .; j_gene: TRBJ2-7; v_gene: TRBV5-1; CDR3nt: TGCGCCAGCAGCTTCCTTTATGATTCCTACGAGCAGTACTTC; CDR3aa: CASSFLYDSYEQYF
abundance: .; d_gene: TRBD1; j_gene: TRBJ1-1; v_gene: TRBV10-1; CDR3nt: TGCGCCAGCAGTCCCGGGACAGACATGAACACTGAAGCTTTCTTT; CDR3aa: CASSPGTDMNTEAFF
abundance: .; d_gene: .; j_gene: TRBJ1-1; v_gene: TRBV7-3; CDR3nt: TGTGCCAGCAGCCTTACGGGGCAGCGGAACACTGAAGCTTTCTTT; CDR3aa: CASSLTGQRNTEAFF
abundance: .; d_gene: .; j_gene: TRBJ2-7; v_gene: TRBV7-9; CDR3nt: TGTGCCAGCAGCACGACGGATGGCTCCTACGAGCAGTACTTC; CDR3aa: CASSTTDGSYEQYF
abundance: .; d_gene: .; j_gene: TRBJ1-2; v_gene: TRBV5-1; CDR3nt: TGCGCCAGCAGCTTGGATACAGGGATCAGCTATGGCTACACCTTC; CDR3aa: CASSLDTGISYGYTF
abundance: once; d_gene: TRBD1; j_gene: TRBJ2-1; v_gene: TRBV29-1; CDR3nt: TGCAGCGTTAAGGACAGGTCCCGTGTATCCTACAATGAGCAGTTCTTC; CDR3aa: CSVKDRSRVSYNEQFF